These T cell receptor beta chains were read from a single sample in a study of T cell repertoires in cytomegalovirus infection. The antigens for these receptors are not known. Each CDR3 protein is one row after TCRdb ran MiXCR on the reads. The sample has about 7,600 distinct CDR3 sequences; around 54% are singletons. The sequenced material came from PBMCs, sequenced either directly or after in vitro stimulation (not recorded which). These receptors were obtained from a human donor in good health (CMV status not recorded). Some clones in this sample may be carry-over from other donors' samples. Both conserved end residues are part of each CDR3. A D gene is named only where the DNA matches it firmly. A row's size may be missing; if present it is once, few, many or a size class.

V gene: TRBV7-2
D gene: TRBD1
J gene: TRBJ1-1
clone size: NA
CDR3 protein: CASTPGQGYTEAFF
CDR3 DNA: TGTGCCAGCACCCCCGGACAGGGGTACACTGAAGCTTTCTTT

V gene: TRBV4-2
D gene: NA
J gene: TRBJ1-1
clone size: many
CDR3 protein: CASSQELQLETAFF
CDR3 DNA: TGTGCCAGCAGCCAAGAGTTACAGCTTGAGACAGCTTTCTTT

V gene: TRBV7-2
D gene: NA
J gene: TRBJ2-1
clone size: few
CDR3 protein: CASSLVINEQFF
CDR3 DNA: TGTGCCAGCAGCTTGGTGATAAATGAGCAGTTCTTC

V gene: TRBV6-1
D gene: NA
J gene: TRBJ2-7
clone size: NA
CDR3 protein: CASSEALGLGQYF
CDR3 DNA: TGTGCCAGCAGTGAAGCGCTGGGCCTGGGGCAGTACTTC

V gene: TRBV6-1
D gene: NA
J gene: TRBJ1-5
clone size: few
CDR3 protein: CASSLSSWDNQPQHF
CDR3 DNA: TGTGCCAGCAGCCTGTCCTCATGGGACAATCAGCCCCAGCATTTT

V gene: TRBV4-2
D gene: TRBD2
J gene: TRBJ2-4
clone size: NA
CDR3 protein: CASSQGSGGAGSKNIQYF
CDR3 DNA: TGTGCCAGCAGCCAGGGTAGCGGGGGGGCCGGGTCCAAAAACATTCAGTACTTC

V gene: TRBV12-5
D gene: NA
J gene: TRBJ2-1
clone size: NA
CDR3 protein: CASGLVSLIGAVPSHEQLF
CDR3 DNA: TGTGCTAGTGGTTTGGTATCGTTAATAGGGGCCGTCCCCTCCCATGAGCAGCTATTC

V gene: TRBV12-3/TRBV12-4
D gene: NA
J gene: TRBJ2-1
clone size: few
CDR3 protein: CASSSLRLLGLERSYNEQFF
CDR3 DNA: TGTGCCAGCAGCTCCCTACGCCTCCTTGGGTTAGAAAGGTCCTACAATGAGCAGTTCTTC

V gene: TRBV7-2
D gene: NA
J gene: TRBJ2-1
clone size: NA
CDR3 protein: CASSPLGPRPLEQFF
CDR3 DNA: TGTGCCAGCAGCCCCCTGGGTCCGCGCCCGTTGGAGCAGTTCTTC

V gene: TRBV7-6
D gene: TRBD1
J gene: TRBJ1-1
clone size: NA
CDR3 protein: CASSLAVPGQVSNTEAFF
CDR3 DNA: TGTGCCAGCAGCTTAGCCGTCCCGGGACAGGTTTCGAACACTGAAGCTTTCTTT

V gene: TRBV3-1
D gene: NA
J gene: TRBJ2-1
clone size: NA
CDR3 protein: CASTGTPTYNEQFF
CDR3 DNA: TGTGCCAGCACCGGGACACCTACCTACAATGAGCAGTTCTTC

V gene: TRBV6-6
D gene: NA
J gene: TRBJ1-5
clone size: many
CDR3 protein: CASSYSWGVDRTGNQPQHF
CDR3 DNA: TGTGCCAGCAGTTATTCCTGGGGGGTTGACAGGACGGGCAATCAGCCCCAGCATTTT

V gene: TRBV5-5
D gene: TRBD2
J gene: TRBJ2-3
clone size: few
CDR3 protein: CASSLSSGSSTDTQYF
CDR3 DNA: TGTGCCAGCAGCTTGTCTAGCGGCTCTAGCACAGATACGCAGTATTTT

V gene: TRBV12-3/TRBV12-4
D gene: NA
J gene: TRBJ2-5
clone size: NA
CDR3 protein: CASSLVRGQETQYF
CDR3 DNA: TGTGCCAGCAGTCTCGTGAGGGGCCAAGAGACCCAGTACTTC

V gene: TRBV12-3/TRBV12-4
D gene: NA
J gene: TRBJ1-5
clone size: NA
CDR3 protein: CASRPEGTRCPYNQPQHF
CDR3 DNA: TGTGCCAGCAGGCCGGAGGGGACCAGGTGTCCGTACAATCAGCCCCAGCATTTT

V gene: TRBV6-2/TRBV6-3
D gene: NA
J gene: TRBJ1-1
clone size: many
CDR3 protein: CASSSPEPNTEAFF
CDR3 DNA: TGTGCCAGCAGTTCCCCAGAACCGAACACTGAAGCTTTCTTT

V gene: TRBV7-6
D gene: NA
J gene: TRBJ2-7
clone size: NA
CDR3 protein: CASVAGSSYEQYF
CDR3 DNA: TGTGCCAGCGTGGCCGGTAGCTCCTACGAGCAGTACTTC

V gene: TRBV3-1
D gene: NA
J gene: TRBJ1-2
clone size: NA
CDR3 protein: CASSSDTLNYGYTF
CDR3 DNA: TGTGCCAGCAGCAGCGACACTCTTAACTATGGCTACACCTTC

V gene: TRBV7-2
D gene: NA
J gene: TRBJ2-7
clone size: NA
CDR3 protein: CANSPTAGFSNEQYF
CDR3 DNA: TGTGCCAACAGCCCGACGGCGGGGTTCTCCAACGAGCAGTACTTC

V gene: TRBV4-2
D gene: TRBD2
J gene: TRBJ2-1
clone size: NA
CDR3 protein: CASSQDSSSGGNNAQFF
CDR3 DNA: TGTGCCAGCAGCCAAGATTCCTCCAGCGGGGGAAACAATGCGCAGTTTTTC

V gene: TRBV7-2
D gene: NA
J gene: TRBJ1-5
clone size: NA
CDR3 protein: CASSSDPSRNQPQHF
CDR3 DNA: TGTGCCAGCAGCTCGGACCCGTCCCGCAATCAGCCCCAGCATTTT

V gene: TRBV12-5
D gene: NA
J gene: TRBJ2-1
clone size: NA
CDR3 protein: CARGLVSVRVSVPYHEQFF
CDR3 DNA: TGTGCTAGGGGTTTGGTATCGGTAAGAGTTTCCGTCCCCTACCATGAGCAGTTCTTC

V gene: TRBV7-6
D gene: NA
J gene: TRBJ1-6
clone size: NA
CDR3 protein: CASSSDSISPLHF
CDR3 DNA: TGTGCCAGCAGCTCGGACAGTATTTCACCCCTCCACTTT

V gene: TRBV12-3/TRBV12-4
D gene: NA
J gene: TRBJ1-1
clone size: NA
CDR3 protein: CASSLRGSKQVTEDFF
CDR3 DNA: TGTGCCAGCAGCCTCCGGGGTTCCAAACAGGTCACTGAAGATTTCTTT

V gene: TRBV12-5
D gene: NA
J gene: TRBJ2-1
clone size: NA
CDR3 protein: CASGLVSVIGAVPSTGQFF
CDR3 DNA: TGTGCTAGTGGTTTGGTATCGGTAATAGGGGCAGTACCCTCCACTGGGCAGTTCTTC

V gene: TRBV3-1
D gene: NA
J gene: TRBJ1-5
clone size: few
CDR3 protein: CASSQSPGIGQPQHF
CDR3 DNA: TGTGCCAGCAGCCAGAGCCCAGGGATCGGACAGCCCCAGCATTTT

V gene: TRBV6-1
D gene: NA
J gene: TRBJ2-7
clone size: many
CDR3 protein: CASSRRWGGMGIYEQYF
CDR3 DNA: TGTGCCAGCAGTAGGCGCTGGGGTGGGATGGGAATCTACGAGCAGTACTTC

V gene: TRBV7-6
D gene: TRBD2
J gene: TRBJ2-3
clone size: few
CDR3 protein: CASSSGLASTDTQYF
CDR3 DNA: TGTGCCAGCAGCTCGGGACTAGCGAGCACAGATACGCAGTATTTT

V gene: TRBV19
D gene: TRBD1
J gene: TRBJ2-5
clone size: few
CDR3 protein: CASSIGAGGRETQYF
CDR3 DNA: TGTGCCAGTAGTATCGGGGCAGGGGGTCGGGAGACCCAGTACTTC

V gene: TRBV14
D gene: NA
J gene: TRBJ2-7
clone size: large
CDR3 protein: CASSPRGYEQYF
CDR3 DNA: TGTGCCAGCAGCCCTCGAGGGTACGAGCAGTACTTC

V gene: TRBV28
D gene: NA
J gene: TRBJ2-2
clone size: NA
CDR3 protein: CASSKTNTGELFF
CDR3 DNA: TGTGCCAGCAGTAAAACGAACACCGGGGAGCTGTTTTTT

V gene: TRBV6-1
D gene: NA
J gene: TRBJ1-5
clone size: few
CDR3 protein: CASSRANSNQPQHF
CDR3 DNA: TGTGCCAGCAGCAGGGCAAATAGCAATCAGCCCCAGCATTTT

V gene: TRBV27
D gene: NA
J gene: TRBJ2-1
clone size: NA
CDR3 protein: CASSFSRQLVYNEQFF
CDR3 DNA: TGTGCCAGCAGTTTTAGCAGACAGCTCGTCTACAATGAGCAGTTCTTC

V gene: TRBV5-6
D gene: NA
J gene: TRBJ2-2
clone size: few
CDR3 protein: CASSPVEEGNSGELFF
CDR3 DNA: TGTGCCAGCAGCCCGGTCGAAGAGGGTAATAGCGGGGAGCTGTTTTTT